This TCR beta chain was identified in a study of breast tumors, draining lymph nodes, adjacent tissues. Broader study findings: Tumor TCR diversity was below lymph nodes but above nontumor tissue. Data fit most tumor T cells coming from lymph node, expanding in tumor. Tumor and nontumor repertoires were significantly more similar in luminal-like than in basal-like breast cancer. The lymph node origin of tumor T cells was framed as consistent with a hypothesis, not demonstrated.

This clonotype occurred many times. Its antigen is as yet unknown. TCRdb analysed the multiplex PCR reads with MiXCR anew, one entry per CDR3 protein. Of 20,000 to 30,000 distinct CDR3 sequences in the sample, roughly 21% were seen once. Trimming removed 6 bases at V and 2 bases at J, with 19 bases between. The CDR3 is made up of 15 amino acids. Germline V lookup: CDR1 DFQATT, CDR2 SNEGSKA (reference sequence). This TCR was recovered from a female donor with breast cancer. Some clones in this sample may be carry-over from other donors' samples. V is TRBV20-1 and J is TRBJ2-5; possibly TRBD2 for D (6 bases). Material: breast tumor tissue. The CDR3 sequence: CSAPTVGRTQETQYF. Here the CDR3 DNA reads TGCAGTGCCCCGACCGTGGGGAGGACTCAAGAGACCCAGTACTTC.